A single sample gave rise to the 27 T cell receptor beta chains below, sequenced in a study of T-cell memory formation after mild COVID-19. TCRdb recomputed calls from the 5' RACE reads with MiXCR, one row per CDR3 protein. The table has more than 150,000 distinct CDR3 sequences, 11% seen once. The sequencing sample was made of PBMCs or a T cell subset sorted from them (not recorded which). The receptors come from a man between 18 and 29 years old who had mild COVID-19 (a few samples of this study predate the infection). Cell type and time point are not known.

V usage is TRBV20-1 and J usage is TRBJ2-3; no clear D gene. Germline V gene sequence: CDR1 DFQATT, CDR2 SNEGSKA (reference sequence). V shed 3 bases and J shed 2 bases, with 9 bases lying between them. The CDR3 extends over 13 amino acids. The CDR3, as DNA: TGCAGTGCTAGGGATTCTTCCACAGATACGCAGTATTTT. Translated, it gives CSARDSSTDTQYF.

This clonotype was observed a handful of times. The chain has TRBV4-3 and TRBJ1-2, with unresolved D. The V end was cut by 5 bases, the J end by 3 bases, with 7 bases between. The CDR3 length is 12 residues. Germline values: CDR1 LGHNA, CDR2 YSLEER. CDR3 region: CASSDTDYGYTF. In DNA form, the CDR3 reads TGCGCCAGCAGCGACACAGACTATGGCTACACCTTC.

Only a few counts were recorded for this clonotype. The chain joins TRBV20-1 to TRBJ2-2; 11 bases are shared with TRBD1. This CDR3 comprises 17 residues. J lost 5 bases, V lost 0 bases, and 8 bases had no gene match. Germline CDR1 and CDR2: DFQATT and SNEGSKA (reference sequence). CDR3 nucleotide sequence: TGCAGTGCTAGAGATCGTCGGACAGGGGGCGCGACCGGGGAGCTGTTTTTT. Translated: CSARDRRTGGATGELFF.

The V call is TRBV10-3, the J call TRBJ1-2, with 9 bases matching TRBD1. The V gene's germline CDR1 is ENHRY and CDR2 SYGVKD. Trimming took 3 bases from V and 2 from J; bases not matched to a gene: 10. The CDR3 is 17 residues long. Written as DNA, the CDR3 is TGTGCCATCAGTGACACGATGACCGGGACAGGGAACTATGGCTACACCTTC. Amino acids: CAISDTMTGTGNYGYTF.

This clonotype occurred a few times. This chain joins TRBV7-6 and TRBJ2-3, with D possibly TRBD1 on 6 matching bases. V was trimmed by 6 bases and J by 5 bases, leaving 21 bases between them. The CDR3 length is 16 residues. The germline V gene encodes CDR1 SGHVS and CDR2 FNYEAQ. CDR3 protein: CASSPLAGAGGDTQYF. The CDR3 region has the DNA TGTGCCAGCAGTCCCCTGGCAGGGGCTGGGGGAGATACGCAGTATTTT.

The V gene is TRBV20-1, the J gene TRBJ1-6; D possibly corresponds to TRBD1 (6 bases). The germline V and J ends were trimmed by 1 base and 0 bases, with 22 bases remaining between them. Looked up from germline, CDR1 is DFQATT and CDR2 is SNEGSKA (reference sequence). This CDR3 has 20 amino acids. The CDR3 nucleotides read TGCAGTGCTAGAGGGCAGGACAGCCGGTGGTCGGGCTCCTATAATTCACCCCTCCACTTT. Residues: CSARGQDSRWSGSYNSPLHF.

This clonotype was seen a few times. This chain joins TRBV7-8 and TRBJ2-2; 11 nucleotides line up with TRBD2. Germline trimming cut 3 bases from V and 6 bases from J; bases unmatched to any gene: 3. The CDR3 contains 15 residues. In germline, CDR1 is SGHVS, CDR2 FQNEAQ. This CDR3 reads CASSFFSGGAGELFF. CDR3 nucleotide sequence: TGTGCCAGCAGCTTCTTTAGCGGGGGGGCCGGGGAGCTGTTTTTT.

This CDR3 reads CASSRLDVSYEQYV. For the CDR3, the DNA is TGTGCCAGCAGCAGGCTGGACGTTTCCTACGAGCAGTACGTC. This chain uses TRBV5-6 with TRBJ2-7; no clear D gene. Deletions cut 4 bases from V and 1 base from J, with 12 bases between. Germline CDR1 and CDR2: SGHDT and YYEEEE. The CDR3 sequence is 14 residues long.

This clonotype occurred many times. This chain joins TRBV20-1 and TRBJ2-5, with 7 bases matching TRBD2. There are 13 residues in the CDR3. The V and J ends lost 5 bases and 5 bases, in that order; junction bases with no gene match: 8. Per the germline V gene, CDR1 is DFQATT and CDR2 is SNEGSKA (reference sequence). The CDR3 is CSASQLARETQYF. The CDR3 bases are TGCAGTGCTTCACAACTAGCGCGGGAGACCCAGTACTTC.

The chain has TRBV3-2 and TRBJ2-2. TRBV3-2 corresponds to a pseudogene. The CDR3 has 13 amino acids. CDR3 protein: CASSQDSTGELFF. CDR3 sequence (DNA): TGTGCCAGCAGCCAGGACAGCACCGGGGAGCTGTTTTTT.

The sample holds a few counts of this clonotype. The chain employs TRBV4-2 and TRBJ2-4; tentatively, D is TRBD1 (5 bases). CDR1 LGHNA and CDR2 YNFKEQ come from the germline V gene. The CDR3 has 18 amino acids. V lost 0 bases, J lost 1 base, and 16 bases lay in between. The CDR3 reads CASSQDWGRGLAKNIQYF. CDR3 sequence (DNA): TGTGCCAGCAGCCAAGATTGGGGAAGGGGCCTCGCCAAAAACATTCAGTACTTC.

CDR3 protein: CASSQAQGGGTEAFF. The CDR3 DNA follows: TGTGCCAGCAGCCAAGCACAGGGGGGGGGCACTGAAGCTTTCTTT. V is TRBV4-2 and J is TRBJ1-1; TRBD1 aligns across 8 bases. The germline CDR1 and CDR2 sequences are LGHNA and YNFKEQ. CDR3 size: 15 residues. After removal of 1 base from V and 4 bases from J, the junction contained 5 bases not matched to a gene.

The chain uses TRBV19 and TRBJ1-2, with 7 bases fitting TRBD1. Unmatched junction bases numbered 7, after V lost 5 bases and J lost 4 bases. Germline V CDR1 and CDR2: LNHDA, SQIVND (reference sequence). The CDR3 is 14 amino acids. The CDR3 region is CASSSQDRAYGYTF. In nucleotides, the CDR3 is TGTGCCAGTAGTTCACAAGACAGGGCCTATGGCTACACCTTC. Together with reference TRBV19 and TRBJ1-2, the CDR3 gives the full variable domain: DGGITQSPKYLFRKEGQNVTLSCEQNLNHDAMYWYRQDPGQGLRLIYYSQIVNDFQKGDIAEGYSVSREKKESFPLTVTSAQKNPTAFYLCASSSQDRAYGYTFGSGTRLTVV.

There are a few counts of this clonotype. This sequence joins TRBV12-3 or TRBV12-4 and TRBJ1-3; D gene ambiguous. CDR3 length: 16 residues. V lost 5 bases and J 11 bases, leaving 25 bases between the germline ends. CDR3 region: CASSPTPSTSRRAIYF. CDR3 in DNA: TGTGCCAGCAGTCCCACACCTTCGACCAGCCGGCGGGCCATATATTTT.

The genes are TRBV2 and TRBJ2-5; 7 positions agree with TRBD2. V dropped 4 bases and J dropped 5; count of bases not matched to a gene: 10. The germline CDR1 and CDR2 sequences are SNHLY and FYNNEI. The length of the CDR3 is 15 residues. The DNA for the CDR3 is TGTGCCAGCAGTGTACCCCGACTAGCTTCGGAGACCCAGTACTTC. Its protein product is CASSVPRLASETQYF.

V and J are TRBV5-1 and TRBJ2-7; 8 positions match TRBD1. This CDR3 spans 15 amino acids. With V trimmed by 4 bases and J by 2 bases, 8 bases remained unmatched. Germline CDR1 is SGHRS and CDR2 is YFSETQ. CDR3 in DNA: TGCGCCAGCAGCGGCAAGACAGGGGAAACCTACGAGCAGTACTTC. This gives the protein CASSGKTGETYEQYF. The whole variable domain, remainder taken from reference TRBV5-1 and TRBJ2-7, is KAGVTQTPRYLIKTRGQQVTLSCSPISGHRSVSWYQQTPGQGLQFLFEYFSETQRNKGNFPGRFSGRQFSNSRSEMNVSTLELGDSALYLCASSGKTGETYEQYFGPGTRLTVT.

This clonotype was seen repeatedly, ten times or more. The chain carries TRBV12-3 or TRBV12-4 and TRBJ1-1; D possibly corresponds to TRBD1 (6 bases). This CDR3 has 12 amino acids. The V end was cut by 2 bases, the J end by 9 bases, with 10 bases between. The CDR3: CASSLLGAQAFF. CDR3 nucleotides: TGTGCCAGCAGTTTATTGGGGGCCCAAGCTTTCTTT.

CDR3 region: CASSYLSGQGSTDTQYF. In DNA, the CDR3 is TGTGCCAGCAGTTACCTCTCCGGACAGGGAAGCACAGATACGCAGTATTTT. The gene calls are TRBV6-5 and TRBJ2-3; 8 nucleotides line up with TRBD1. The CDR3 is 17 residues long. V was clipped by 2 bases and J by 0 bases; unmatched bases: 7. Germline CDR1 is MNHEY and CDR2 is SVGAGI.

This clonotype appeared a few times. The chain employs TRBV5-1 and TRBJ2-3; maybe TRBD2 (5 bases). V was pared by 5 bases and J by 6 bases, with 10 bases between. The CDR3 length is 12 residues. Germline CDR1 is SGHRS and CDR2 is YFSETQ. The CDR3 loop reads CASRGGGDTQYF. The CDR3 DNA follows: TGCGCCAGCAGGGGCGGCGGGGATACGCAGTATTTT.

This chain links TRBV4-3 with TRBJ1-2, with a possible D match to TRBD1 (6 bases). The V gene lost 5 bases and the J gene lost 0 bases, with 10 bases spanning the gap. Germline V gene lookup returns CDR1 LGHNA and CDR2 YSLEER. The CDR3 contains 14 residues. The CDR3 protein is CASSRSGANYGYTF. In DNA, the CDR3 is TGCGCCAGCAGCAGGTCAGGGGCTAACTATGGCTACACCTTC.

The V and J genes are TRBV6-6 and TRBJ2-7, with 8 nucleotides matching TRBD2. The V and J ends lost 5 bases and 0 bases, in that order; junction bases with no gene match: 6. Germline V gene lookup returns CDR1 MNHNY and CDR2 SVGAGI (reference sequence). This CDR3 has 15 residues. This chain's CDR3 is CASSPQRGSSYEQYV. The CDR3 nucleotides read TGTGCCAGCAGTCCTCAGCGGGGGAGCTCCTACGAGCAGTACGTC.

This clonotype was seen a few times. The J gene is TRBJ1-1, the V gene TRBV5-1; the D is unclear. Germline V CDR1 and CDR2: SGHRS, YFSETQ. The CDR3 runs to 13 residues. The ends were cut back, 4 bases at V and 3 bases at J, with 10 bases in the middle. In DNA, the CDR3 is TGCGCCAGCAGCCTGAATGGGGACACTGAAGCTTTCTTT. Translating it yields CASSLNGDTEAFF.

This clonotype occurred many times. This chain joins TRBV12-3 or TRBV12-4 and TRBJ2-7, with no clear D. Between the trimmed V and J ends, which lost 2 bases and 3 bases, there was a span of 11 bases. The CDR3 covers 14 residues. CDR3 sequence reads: CASSLNRNNYEQYF. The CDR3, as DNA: TGTGCCAGCAGTTTAAACCGCAACAACTACGAGCAGTACTTC.

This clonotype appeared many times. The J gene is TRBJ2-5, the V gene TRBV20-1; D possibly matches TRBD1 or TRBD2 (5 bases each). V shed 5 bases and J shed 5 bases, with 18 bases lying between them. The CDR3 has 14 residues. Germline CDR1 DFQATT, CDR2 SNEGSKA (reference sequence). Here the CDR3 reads CSAVTGTSGETQYF. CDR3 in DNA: TGCAGTGCTGTTACCGGGACCTCGGGTGAGACCCAGTACTTC.

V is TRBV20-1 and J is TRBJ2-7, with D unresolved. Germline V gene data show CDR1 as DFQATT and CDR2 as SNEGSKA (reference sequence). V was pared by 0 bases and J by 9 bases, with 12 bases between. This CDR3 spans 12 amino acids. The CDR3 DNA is TGCAGTGCTAGAGACGGATTGATACGGCAGTACGTC. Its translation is CSARDGLIRQYV.

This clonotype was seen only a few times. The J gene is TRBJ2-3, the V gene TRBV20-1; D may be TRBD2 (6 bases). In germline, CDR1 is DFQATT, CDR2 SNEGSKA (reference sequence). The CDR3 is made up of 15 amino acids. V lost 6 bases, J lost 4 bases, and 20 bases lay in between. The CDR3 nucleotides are TGCAGTGCCTCACGAATTGCGGGGAGGTCAGATACGCAGTATTTT. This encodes CSASRIAGRSDTQYF.

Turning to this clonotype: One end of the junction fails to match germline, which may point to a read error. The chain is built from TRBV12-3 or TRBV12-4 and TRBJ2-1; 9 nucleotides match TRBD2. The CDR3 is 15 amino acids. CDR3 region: CASSLAGAQYNEQFF. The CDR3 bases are TGTGCCAGCAGCTTAGCGGGGGCCCAGTACAATGAGCAGTTCTTC.